Presented here are 32 T cell receptor beta chains from one specimen sequenced in a study of blood T cell repertoires in COVID-19. The method was immunoSEQ multiplex PCR; TCRdb's version includes in-frame clones alone and lacks a portion of them. Among approximately 360,000 clones, around 87% were seen once, and the ten largest hold approximately 6.2%. The sample consisted of peripheral blood. Receptors originate from a man aged 18 to 29 with active or convalescent COVID-19.

V gene TRBV19 combines with J gene TRBJ1-2; 12 bases align to TRBD1. The germline V gene has CDR1 LNHDA and CDR2 SQIVND (reference sequence). This CDR3 comprises 16 residues. Trimming cost V 3 bases and J 7 bases; bases outside gene matches: 9. Here the CDR3 reads CASSILRGQGAPGYTF. The CDR3 DNA reads TGTGCCAGTAGTATCCTCCGGGGACAGGGGGCGCCTGGCTACACCTTC.

The table lists this clone with a few counts. The rearrangement links TRBV11-2 to TRBJ2-1; 7 bases agree with TRBD1. Per the germline V gene, CDR1 is SGHAT and CDR2 is FQNNGV. The CDR3 sequence is 14 residues long. Trimming took 5 bases from V and 7 from J; bases not matched to a gene: 8. CDR3 in amino acids: CASSPNRGVNEQFF. The CDR3 nucleotides read TGTGCCAGCAGCCCCAACAGGGGTGTTAATGAGCAGTTCTTC.

V is TRBV28 and J is TRBJ1-2, with 7 bases matching TRBD1. The CDR3 extends over 13 amino acids. The V gene's germline CDR1 is MDHEN and CDR2 SYDVKM. Trimming cost V 7 bases and J 3 bases; bases outside gene matches: 5. The CDR3 loop is CASTAGTDYGYTF. The CDR3 DNA sequence: TGTGCCAGCACTGCCGGGACAGACTATGGCTACACCTTC.

The chain has TRBV7-6 and TRBJ1-4, with D possibly matching TRBD1 (5 bases). Per the germline V gene, CDR1 is SGHVS and CDR2 is FNYEAQ. The CDR3 covers 17 residues. The V gene lost 1 base and the J gene lost 0 bases, with 12 bases spanning the gap. The CDR3, as DNA: TGTGCCAGCAGCTTAGGGCAGGGAGGGGCAACTAATGAAAAACTGTTTTTT. Translation: CASSLGQGGATNEKLFF. The whole variable domain, remainder taken from reference TRBV7-6 and TRBJ1-4, is GAGVSQSPRYKVTKRGQDVALRCDPISGHVSLYWYRQALGQGPEFLTYFNYEAQQDKSGLPNDRFSAERPEGSISTLTIQRTEQRDSAMYRCASSLGQGGATNEKLFFGSGTQLSVL.

This sequence joins TRBV24-1 and TRBJ2-2; the match to TRBD2 covers 12 bases. CDR1 and CDR2 (germline): KGHDR, SFDVKD. With V trimmed by 4 bases and J by 5 bases, 7 bases remained unmatched. The CDR3 is 17 residues long. In nucleotides, the CDR3 is TGTGCCACCAGTGACCCAAGACTAGCGGGGGATACCGGGGAGCTGTTTTTT. Amino acids: CATSDPRLAGDTGELFF.

V usage is TRBV7-9 and J usage is TRBJ2-7, with 9 bases fitting TRBD1. The J segment lost 3 bases and the V segment lost 3 bases, leaving 3 bases of the junction unmatched. There are 14 residues in the CDR3. The germline gives CDR1 SEHNR, CDR2 FQNEAQ (reference sequence). CDR3 in amino acids: CASSFGTGRYEQYF. Written as DNA, the CDR3 is TGTGCCAGCAGCTTTGGGACAGGGCGCTACGAGCAGTACTTC.

This chain links TRBV11-2 with TRBJ2-6; weak D call: TRBD2 (6 bases). The CDR3 spans 15 residues. Trimming left V 5 bases short and J 2 bases short, with 10 bases between. Germline lookup yields CDR1 SGHAT and CDR2 FQNNGV. CDR3 in amino acids: CASSPWGAGANVLTF. The CDR3 coding sequence is TGTGCCAGCAGCCCCTGGGGGGCTGGGGCCAACGTCCTGACTTTC.

The chain joins TRBV6-5 to TRBJ2-7; possible D gene TRBD1, 6 bases. Germline CDR1 is MNHEY and CDR2 is SVGAGI. Trimming removed 2 bases from V and 3 bases from J, with 11 bases in between. The CDR3 sequence is 14 residues long. The CDR3 spells CASSYGARGYEQYF. The CDR3 DNA reads as TGTGCCAGCAGTTACGGTGCCAGGGGCTACGAGCAGTACTTC.

The genes are TRBV7-2 and TRBJ1-4, with D hard to call. Germline lookup yields CDR1 SGHTA and CDR2 FQGNSA. This CDR3 is built from 16 residues. V was cut by 6 bases and J by 7 bases, with 21 bases left in between. DNA of the CDR3: TGTGCCAGCAGTTTTAGCCTGGGTGGAGGAAGTGAAAAACTGTTTTTT. It encodes CASSFSLGGGSEKLFF.

This chain joins TRBV19 and TRBJ2-7; a weak D match, TRBD2 (6 bases). There are 13 residues in the CDR3. The germline V and J ends were trimmed by 7 bases and 7 bases, with 17 bases remaining between them. Germline V gene lookup returns CDR1 LNHDA and CDR2 SQIVND (reference sequence). The CDR3 protein is CASTLSPGGEQYF. In DNA form, the CDR3 reads TGTGCCAGTACCCTCTCGCCAGGAGGGGAGCAGTACTTC.

The chain employs TRBV11-3 and TRBJ2-7; 7 positions match TRBD1. With 5 bases clipped from V and 5 bases from J, the junction kept 6 bases outside the gene matches. The CDR3 totals 13 residues. Per the germline V gene, CDR1 is SGHNT and CDR2 is YENEEA. The CDR3 nucleotides read TGTGCCAGCAGCAGCCGGGACAGCGACGAGCAGTACTTC. Amino acid sequence: CASSSRDSDEQYF.

The count of this clone is one. The chain has TRBV24-1 and TRBJ2-7; 8 positions agree with TRBD1. J lost 5 bases, V lost 8 bases, and 7 bases had no gene match. The CDR3 runs 13 residues. Germline CDR1 and CDR2: KGHDR and SFDVKD. The DNA for the CDR3 is TGTGCCACCAAGCAGGGGGCTCTAGACGAGCAGTACTTC. Its translation: CATKQGALDEQYF.

This clone came up a few times. The chain uses TRBV28 and TRBJ1-4; tentative D call: TRBD1 (5 bases). The CDR3 has 14 amino acids. CDR1 and CDR2 from the germline V gene are MDHEN and SYDVKM. The germline V and J ends were trimmed by 4 bases and 3 bases, with 9 bases remaining between them. The CDR3 is CASSWGRSNEKLFF. The CDR3 DNA reads as TGTGCCAGCAGTTGGGGCAGATCTAATGAAAAACTGTTTTTT.

This clone has a single count. The chain combines TRBV5-4 with TRBJ2-7, with 11 nucleotides matching TRBD2. J was trimmed by 4 bases and V by 4 bases; bases with no gene match: 7. This CDR3 has 15 residues. The germline gives CDR1 SGHNT, CDR2 YYREEE (reference sequence). This CDR3 reads CASSTVTSGSYEQYF. CDR3 coding DNA: TGTGCCAGCAGCACGGTAACTAGCGGGAGTTACGAGCAGTACTTC.

The J gene is TRBJ2-2, the V gene TRBV7-3; D is unclear. Trimming removed 3 bases from V and 8 bases from J, with 7 bases in between. Germline assignment: CDR1 SGHTA and CDR2 FQGTGA. This CDR3 is built from 12 residues. The CDR3 here is CASSLYKGELFF. The CDR3 coding sequence is TGTGCCAGCAGCTTGTATAAAGGGGAGCTGTTTTTT.

The rearrangement links TRBV10-1 to TRBJ1-5; TRBD1 might be the D (5 bases). The germline V gene has CDR1 WNHNN and CDR2 SYGVQD (reference sequence). This CDR3 region has 15 residues. Between the trimmed V and J ends, which lost 7 bases and 0 bases, there was a span of 13 bases. The chain's CDR3 is CASILGHYSNQPQHF. CDR3 DNA sequence: TGCGCCAGCATCTTAGGACACTATAGCAATCAGCCCCAGCATTTT.

This rearrangement joins TRBV9 to TRBJ1-1; no definite D call. The CDR3 is 15 residues long. V lost 0 bases to trimming and J lost 4 bases, with 13 bases between them. Per germline, CDR1 SGDLS and CDR2 YYNGEE. CDR3 protein: CASSVVGSLGTEAFF. The DNA for the CDR3 is TGTGCCAGCAGCGTAGTGGGGAGCTTGGGCACTGAAGCTTTCTTT.

This chain connects TRBV20-1 to TRBJ2-2; 11 bases agree with TRBD1. The V segment lost 3 bases and the J segment 6 bases; nucleotides outside the gene matches: 3. Germline assignment: CDR1 DFQATT and CDR2 SNEGSKA (reference sequence). The CDR3 is 14 amino acids. The CDR3 is CSASPGQGAGELFF. CDR3 DNA: TGCAGTGCTAGTCCGGGACAGGGGGCCGGGGAGCTGTTTTTT.

V gene TRBV5-1 combines with J gene TRBJ2-2; D may be TRBD1 (5 bases). V was cut by 0 bases and J by 3 bases, with 12 bases left in between. The germline gives CDR1 SGHRS, CDR2 YFSETQ. The CDR3 is 16 residues long. CDR3 sequence: CASSLGLTDYTGELFF. The CDR3 DNA follows: TGCGCCAGCAGCTTGGGACTGACAGATTACACCGGGGAGCTGTTTTTT.

The CDR3 spells CASSLQGASTGELFF. DNA of the CDR3: TGTGCCAGCAGTTTACAGGGGGCGAGCACCGGGGAGCTGTTTTTT. The V and J genes are TRBV28 and TRBJ2-2; 8 nucleotides match TRBD1. The CDR3 runs to 15 residues. V was clipped by 2 bases and J by 4 bases; unmatched bases: 3. The germline V gene encodes CDR1 MDHEN and CDR2 SYDVKM. The entire variable domain, with the rest obtained from reference TRBV28 and TRBJ2-2, is as follows: DVKVTQSSRYLVKRTGEKVFLECVQDMDHENMFWYRQDPGLGLRLIYFSYDVKMKEKGDIPEGYSVSREKKERFSLILESASTNQTSMYLCASSLQGASTGELFFGEGSRLTVL.

This chain connects TRBV28 to TRBJ1-3; D not resolved. Trimming stripped 3 bases from V and 4 bases from J, with 13 bases between. This CDR3 region has 15 residues. Germline loops: CDR1 MDHEN, CDR2 SYDVKM. CDR3 protein: CASSLYGSGGNTIYF. DNA for the CDR3: TGTGCCAGCAGTTTGTACGGGAGTGGCGGAAACACCATATATTTT.

J is TRBJ2-1 and V is TRBV2; the match to TRBD2 covers 9 bases. The V segment lost 6 bases and the J segment 4 bases; nucleotides outside the gene matches: 13. CDR3 length: 17 residues. The germline CDR1 and CDR2 sequences are SNHLY and FYNNEI. The CDR3: CASRGEARTSAYNEQFF. The DNA of the CDR3 is TGTGCCAGCAGGGGGGAAGCTCGGACTAGCGCTTACAATGAGCAGTTCTTC. Based on the CDR3 plus reference TRBV2 and TRBJ2-1, the full variable domain is EPEVTQTPSHQVTQMGQEVILRCVPISNHLYFYWYRQILGQKVEFLVSFYNNEISEKSEIFDDQFSVERPDGSNFTLKIRSTKLEDSAMYFCASRGEARTSAYNEQFFGPGTRLTVL.

The chain carries TRBV3-1 (or the pseudogene TRBV3-2) and TRBJ2-7; TRBD1 matches 8 bases. Trimming removed 1 base from V and 2 bases from J; junction bases left unmatched: 1. The CDR3 sequence is 14 residues long. Germline V CDR1 and CDR2: LGHDT, YNNKEL (reference sequence). The CDR3 region has the DNA TGTGCCAGCAGCCAAGGGACAGGGACCTACGAGCAGTACTTC. Its translation is CASSQGTGTYEQYF.

This clone was counted a single time. The chain is built from TRBV12-3 or TRBV12-4 and TRBJ1-5, with D possibly being TRBD1 (5 bases). Trimming stripped 3 bases from V and 6 bases from J, with 9 bases between. The CDR3 spans 13 residues. This chain's CDR3 is CASSFQGIQPQHF. The CDR3 coding sequence is TGTGCCAGCAGTTTCCAGGGAATTCAGCCCCAGCATTTT.

The chain links TRBV28 to TRBJ1-3; D might be TRBD1 (6 bases). The CDR3 spans 13 residues. Deletions cut 4 bases from V and 4 bases from J, with 8 bases between. Germline assignment: CDR1 MDHEN and CDR2 SYDVKM. The CDR3 nucleotides read TGTGCCAGCAGTTGGACAGTAGGAAACACCATATATTTT. This gives the protein CASSWTVGNTIYF.

This chain joins TRBV7-9 and TRBJ1-2; D gene uncertain. The V gene lost 5 bases and the J gene lost 6 bases, with 19 bases spanning the gap. The CDR3 consists of 15 residues. Germline V gene sequence: CDR1 SEHNR, CDR2 FQNEAQ (reference sequence). The CDR3 DNA reads as TGTGCCAGCAGCCCCAGGACTCAGGCTCGTCATGGCTACACCTTC. It yields the protein CASSPRTQARHGYTF.

V is TRBV6-5 and J is TRBJ1-1; D may be TRBD1 (5 bases). V lost 8 bases and J 5 bases, leaving 12 bases between the germline ends. The CDR3 loop spans 12 amino acids. CDR1 and CDR2 (germline): MNHEY, SVGAGI. The CDR3 region has the DNA TGTGCCAGCGGAAGACAGTATACTGAAGCTTTCTTT. Translation gives CASGRQYTEAFF.

The genes are TRBV6-2 or TRBV6-3 and TRBJ2-1; 14 bases are a match to TRBD2. The germline V gene has CDR1 MNHEY and CDR2 SVGEGT. The V gene end was trimmed by 5 bases and the J gene end by 2 bases; junction bases not matched to a gene: 14. The CDR3 has 20 residues. CDR3 sequence: CASSIGPGLAGGSAYNEQFF. CDR3 DNA: TGTGCCAGCAGTATTGGTCCCGGACTAGCGGGAGGATCGGCCTACAATGAGCAGTTCTTC.

The chain links TRBV11-2 to TRBJ1-4; D remains ambiguous. Trimming cost V 3 bases and J 0 bases, with 5 bases left between them. The CDR3 totals 14 residues. Per the germline V gene, CDR1 is SGHAT and CDR2 is FQNNGV. The CDR3 here is CASSFSATNEKLFF. The CDR3 coding sequence is TGTGCCAGCAGCTTCTCTGCAACTAATGAAAAACTGTTTTTT.

V and J are TRBV5-8 and TRBJ2-7; tentatively, D is TRBD1 (6 bases). V was shortened by 6 bases and J by 3 bases, with 16 bases between the two germline ends. From germline, CDR1 is SGHTS and CDR2 YDEGEE. CDR3 size: 14 residues. The CDR3 sequence is CASIFWDNDYEQYF. The CDR3 nucleotides are TGTGCCAGCATTTTCTGGGACAACGACTACGAGCAGTACTTC.

The rearrangement joins TRBV28 to TRBJ1-2, with D possibly matching TRBD1 (5 bases). V lost 4 bases and J 0 bases, leaving 12 bases between the germline ends. The CDR3 has 15 amino acids. Germline V gene lookup returns CDR1 MDHEN and CDR2 SYDVKM. The CDR3 DNA reads as TGTGCCAGCAGTTCAGGGCCAGGAGCTAACTATGGCTACACCTTC. The encoded protein is CASSSGPGANYGYTF.

The gene calls are TRBV11-2 and TRBJ1-3; perhaps TRBD1 as D (6 bases). V was shortened by 10 bases and J by 0 bases, with 16 bases between the two germline ends. Germline V CDR1 and CDR2: SGHAT, FQNNGV. The CDR3 has 15 residues. CDR3: CATRDTSPSGNTIYF. DNA of the CDR3: TGTGCCACGAGGGACACCTCACCCTCTGGAAACACCATATATTTT.